Below, 5 T cell receptor beta chains from the same sample are listed, as sequenced in a study of response to subunit inactivated influenza vaccine. Each CDR3 protein is one row after TCRdb ran MiXCR on the RT-PCR reads. The sample lists roughly 570,000 distinct CDR3 sequences; roughly 13% were seen once. Sequenced material: PBMCs from blood, taken around seven weeks after vaccination. The receptors originated from a middle-aged man who received an inactivated influenza vaccine.

This clonotype turned up a few times. The chain uses TRBV5-6 and TRBJ2-7, with D possibly matching TRBD2 (5 bases). V gave up 1 base and J gave up 3 bases, with 8 bases separating them. Germline loops: CDR1 SGHDT, CDR2 YYEEEE. This CDR3 has 13 amino acids. CDR3 in DNA: TGTGCCAGCAGCTTGAGGAGGAACTACGAGCAGTACTTC. Translation: CASSLRRNYEQYF.

This clonotype was seen at least ten times. The chain combines TRBV7-9 with TRBJ2-5; D unclear. CDR3 length equals 12 residues. CDR1 SEHNR and CDR2 FQNEAQ come from the germline V gene (reference sequence). Between the trimmed V and J ends, which lost 3 bases and 5 bases, there was a span of 7 bases. CDR3 bases: TGTGCCAGCAGCTTCGGAGACGAGACCCAGTACTTC. Translated: CASSFGDETQYF.

CDR3 coding DNA: TGTGCCACCAGTGACTCCCGGCGGGCTTACGAGCAGTACTTC. As protein: CATSDSRRAYEQYF. The rearrangement joins TRBV24-1 to TRBJ2-7, with D possibly matching TRBD2 (5 bases). The CDR3 covers 14 residues. CDR1 and CDR2 (germline): KGHDR, SFDVKD. V was pared by 4 bases and J by 4 bases, with 13 bases between.

This clonotype was counted at least ten times. The chain has TRBV5-5 and TRBJ2-1, with unresolved D. Between the trimmed V and J ends, which lost 4 bases and 0 bases, there was a span of 11 bases. Germline V gives CDR1 SGHKS, CDR2 YYEKEE (reference sequence). CDR3 length: 15 amino acids. Here the CDR3 reads CASSLDPSSYNEQFF. The CDR3 DNA follows: TGTGCCAGCAGCCTGGACCCGAGCTCCTACAATGAGCAGTTCTTC.

V usage is TRBV12-3 or TRBV12-4 and J usage is TRBJ2-7; the D is unclear. Trimming took 4 bases from V and 3 from J, leaving 10 bases between them. This CDR3 spans 13 amino acids. The CDR3 bases are TGTGCCAGCAGTTGGGGAAAAAACTACGAGCAGTACTTC. Translating gives CASSWGKNYEQYF.